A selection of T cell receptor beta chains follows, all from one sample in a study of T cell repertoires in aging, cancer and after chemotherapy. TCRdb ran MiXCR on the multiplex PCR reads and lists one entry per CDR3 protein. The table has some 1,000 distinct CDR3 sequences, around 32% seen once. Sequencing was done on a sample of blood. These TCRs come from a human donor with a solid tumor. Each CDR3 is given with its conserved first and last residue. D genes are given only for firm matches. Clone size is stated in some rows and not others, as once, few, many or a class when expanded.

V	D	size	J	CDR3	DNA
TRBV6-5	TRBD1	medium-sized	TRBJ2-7	CASSPPRDRSYEQYF	TGTGCCAGCAGTCCCCCCCGGGACAGATCCTACGAGCAGTACTTC
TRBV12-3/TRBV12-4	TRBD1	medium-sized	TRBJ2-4	CASSPRQGIIQYF	TGTGCCAGCAGCCCCCGACAGGGCATCATTCAGTACTTC
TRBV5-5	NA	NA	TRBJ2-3	CASSSWTDKGDTQYF	TGTGCCAGCAGCTCCTGGACAGATAAAGGAGATACGCAGTATTTT
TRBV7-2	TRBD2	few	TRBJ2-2	CASSRSGTNTGELFF	TGTGCCAGCAGCCGTAGCGGGACTAACACCGGGGAGCTGTTTTTT
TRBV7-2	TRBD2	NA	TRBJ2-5	CASSLLAGGQETQYF	TGTGCCAGCAGCCTGCTAGCGGGGGGCCAAGAGACCCAGTACTTC
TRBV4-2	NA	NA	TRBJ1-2	CASSQEWGNNGYTF	TGTGCCAGCAGCCAAGAATGGGGGAACAATGGCTACACCTTC
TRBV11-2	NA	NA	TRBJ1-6	CASSLMGLRVGSPLHF	TGTGCCAGCAGCTTAATGGGGCTAAGGGTGGGGTCACCCCTCCACTTT
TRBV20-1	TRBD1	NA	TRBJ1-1	CSAKIGTGNTEAFF	TGCAGTGCCAAAATCGGGACAGGGAACACTGAAGCTTTCTTT
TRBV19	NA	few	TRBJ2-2	CASSYRWNTGELFF	TGTGCCAGTAGTTACAGGTGGAACACCGGGGAGCTGTTTTTT
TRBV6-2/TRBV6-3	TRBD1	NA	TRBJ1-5	CASSRNRGHGNQRDQPQHF	TGTGCCAGCAGCCGGAACAGGGGCCATGGAAATCAGAGAGACCAGCCCCAGCATTTT
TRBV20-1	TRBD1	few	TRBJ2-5	CSAARQGRETQYF	TGCAGTGCGGCCAGACAGGGGAGGGAGACCCAGTACTTC
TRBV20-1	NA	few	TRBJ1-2	CSARDPTGRKGYTF	TGCAGTGCTAGAGATCCGACGGGAAGGAAAGGCTACACCTTC
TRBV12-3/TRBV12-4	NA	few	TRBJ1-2	CASSLWASPDYGYTF	TGTGCCAGCAGTTTATGGGCCAGTCCGGACTATGGCTACACCTTC
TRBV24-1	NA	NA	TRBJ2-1	CATSAADSSYNEQFF	TGTGCCACCAGTGCGGCGGATAGCTCCTACAATGAGCAGTTCTTC
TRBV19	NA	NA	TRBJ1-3	CASSTFSGPGNTIYF	TGTGCCAGTAGTACGTTCTCAGGCCCTGGAAACACCATATATTTT
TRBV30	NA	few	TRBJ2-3	CAWNKGGGDTQYF	TGTGCCTGGAATAAGGGGGGGGGAGATACGCAGTATTTT
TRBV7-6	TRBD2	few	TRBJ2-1	CASSLVSSGVYNEQFF	TGTGCCAGCAGCTTAGTTTCTAGCGGGGTGTACAATGAGCAGTTCTTC
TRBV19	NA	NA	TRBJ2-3	CASISDSTDTQYF	TGTGCCAGTATTTCGGACAGCACAGATACGCAGTATTTT
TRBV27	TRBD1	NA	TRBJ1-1	CASSPGTGRWVNTEAFF	TGTGCCAGCAGTCCCGGGACAGGGAGATGGGTGAACACTGAAGCTTTCTTT
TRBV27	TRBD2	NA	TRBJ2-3	CASSLTSGGSDTQYF	TGTGCCAGCAGTTTGACTAGCGGGGGTTCAGATACGCAGTATTTT
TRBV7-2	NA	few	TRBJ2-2	CASSPRRQNTGELFF	TGTGCCAGCAGCCCTAGGCGGCAGAACACCGGGGAGCTGTTTTTT
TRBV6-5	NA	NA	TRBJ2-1	CASSVVLHNEQFF	TGTGCCAGCTCCGTCGTTTTGCACAATGAGCAGTTCTTC
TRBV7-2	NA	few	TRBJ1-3	CASSLIWGSGNTIYF	TGTGCCAGCAGCTTAATATGGGGGAGCGGAAACACCATATATTTT
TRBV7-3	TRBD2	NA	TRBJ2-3	CASSFSGRNTDTQYF	TGTGCCAGCAGCTTTAGCGGGAGGAACACAGATACGCAGTATTTT
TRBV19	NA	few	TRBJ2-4	CASSSGTTENIQYF	TGTGCCAGTAGTAGCGGGACCACTGAAAACATTCAGTACTTC
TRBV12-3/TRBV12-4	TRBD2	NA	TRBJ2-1	CASSHSGRFTNEQFF	TGTGCCAGCAGCCATAGCGGGAGGTTTACGAATGAGCAGTTCTTC
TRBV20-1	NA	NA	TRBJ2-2	CSARTSGDYTGELFF	TGCAGTGCTAGAACATCGGGGGACTACACCGGGGAGCTGTTTTTT
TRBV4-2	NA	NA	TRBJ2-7	CASSQGIGTYEQYF	TGTGCCAGCAGCCAAGGGATAGGAACCTACGAGCAGTACTTC
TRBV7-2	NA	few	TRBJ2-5	CASSEMIDQETQYF	TGTGCCAGCAGTGAGATGATAGACCAAGAGACCCAGTACTTC
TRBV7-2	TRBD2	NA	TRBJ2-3	CASSVGEGGTDTQYF	TGTGCCAGCAGCGTCGGGGAGGGCGGCACAGATACGCAGTATTTT
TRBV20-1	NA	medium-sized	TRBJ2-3	CSARIGPPQVDTQYF	TGCAGTGCCAGGATTGGACCACCTCAGGTAGATACGCAGTATTTT
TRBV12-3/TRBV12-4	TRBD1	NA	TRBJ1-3	CASSLGQAGNTIYF	TGTGCCAGCAGCCTCGGACAGGCGGGAAACACCATATATTTT
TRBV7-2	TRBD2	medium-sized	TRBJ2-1	CASSVGLAGGNNEQFF	TGTGCCAGCAGCGTCGGACTAGCGGGAGGGAACAATGAGCAGTTCTTC
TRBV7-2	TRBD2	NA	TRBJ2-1	CASSILSGPRPYNEQFF	TGTGCCAGCAGCATACTTAGCGGGCCAAGACCCTACAATGAGCAGTTCTTC
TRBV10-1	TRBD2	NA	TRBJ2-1	CASRLLAGVHNEQFF	TGCGCCAGCAGATTGCTAGCGGGAGTACACAATGAGCAGTTCTTC
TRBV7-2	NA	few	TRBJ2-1	CASSPPAGVGEQFF	TGTGCCAGCAGTCCCCCCGCAGGGGTCGGTGAGCAGTTCTTC
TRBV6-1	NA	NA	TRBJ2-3	CASSYLSTGRVTDTQYF	TGTGCCAGCAGTTACCTCTCGACAGGGAGGGTCACAGATACGCAGTATTTT
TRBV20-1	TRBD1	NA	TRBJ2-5	CSAHRGQETQYF	TGCAGTGCTCACAGGGGTCAAGAGACCCAGTACTTC
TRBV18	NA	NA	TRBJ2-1	CASSPPIPDPDYNEQFF	TGTGCCAGCTCACCACCGATTCCAGACCCCGACTACAATGAGCAGTTCTTC
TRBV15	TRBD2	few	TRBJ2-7	CATSRVGAGAYEQYF	TGTGCCACCAGCAGAGTTGGCGCGGGGGCCTACGAGCAGTACTTC